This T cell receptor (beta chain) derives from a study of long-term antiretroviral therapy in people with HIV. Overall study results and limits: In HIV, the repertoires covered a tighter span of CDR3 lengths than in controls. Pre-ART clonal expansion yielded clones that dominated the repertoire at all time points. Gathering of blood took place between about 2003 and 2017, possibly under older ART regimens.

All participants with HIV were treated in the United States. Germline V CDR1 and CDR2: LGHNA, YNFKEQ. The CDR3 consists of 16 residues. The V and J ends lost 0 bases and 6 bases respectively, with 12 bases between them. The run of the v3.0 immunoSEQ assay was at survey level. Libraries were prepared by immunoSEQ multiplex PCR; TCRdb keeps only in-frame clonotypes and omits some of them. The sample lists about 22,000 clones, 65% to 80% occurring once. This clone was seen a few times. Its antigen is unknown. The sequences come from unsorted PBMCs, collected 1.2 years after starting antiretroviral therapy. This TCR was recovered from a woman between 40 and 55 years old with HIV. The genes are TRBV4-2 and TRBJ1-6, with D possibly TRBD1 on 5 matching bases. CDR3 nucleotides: TGTGCCAGCAGCCAAGATCCCGGGACCCTTAATTCACCCCTCCACTTT. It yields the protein CASSQDPGTLNSPLHF.